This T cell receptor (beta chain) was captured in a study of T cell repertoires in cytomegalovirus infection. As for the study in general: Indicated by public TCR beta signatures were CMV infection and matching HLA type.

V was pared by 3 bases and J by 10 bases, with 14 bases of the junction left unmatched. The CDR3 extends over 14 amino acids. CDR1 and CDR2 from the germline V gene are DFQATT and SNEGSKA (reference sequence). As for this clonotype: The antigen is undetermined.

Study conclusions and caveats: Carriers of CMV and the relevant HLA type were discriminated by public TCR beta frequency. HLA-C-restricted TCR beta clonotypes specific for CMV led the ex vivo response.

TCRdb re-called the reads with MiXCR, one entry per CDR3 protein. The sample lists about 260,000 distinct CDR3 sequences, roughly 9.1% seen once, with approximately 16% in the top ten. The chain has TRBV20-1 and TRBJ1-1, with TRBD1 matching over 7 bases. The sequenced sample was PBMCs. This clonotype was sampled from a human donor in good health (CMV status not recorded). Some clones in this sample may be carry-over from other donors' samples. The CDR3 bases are TGCAGTGCTAGTCGGGTTTCGGAGGGGGCTAGAGCTTTCTTT. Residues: CSASRVSEGARAFF.